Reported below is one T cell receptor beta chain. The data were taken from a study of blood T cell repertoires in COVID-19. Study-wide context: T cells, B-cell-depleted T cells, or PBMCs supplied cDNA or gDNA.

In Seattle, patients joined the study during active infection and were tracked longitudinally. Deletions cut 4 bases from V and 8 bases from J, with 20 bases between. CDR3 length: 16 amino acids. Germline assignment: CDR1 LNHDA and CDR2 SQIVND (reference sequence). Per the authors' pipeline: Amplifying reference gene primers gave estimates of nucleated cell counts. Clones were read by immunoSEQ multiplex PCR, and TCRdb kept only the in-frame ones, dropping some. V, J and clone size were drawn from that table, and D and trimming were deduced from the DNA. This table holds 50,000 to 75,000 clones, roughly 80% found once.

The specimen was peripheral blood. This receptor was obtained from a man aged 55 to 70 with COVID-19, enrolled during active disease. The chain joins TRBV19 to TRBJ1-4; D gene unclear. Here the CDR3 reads CASSKIVGSPGEKLFF. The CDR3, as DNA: TGTGCCAGTAGTAAGATAGTAGGCAGCCCAGGAGAAAAACTGTTTTTT.